This T cell receptor beta chain originates from a study of cytotoxic CD8 clonotypes in ibrutinib-treated CLL. Study details: Samples averaged approximately 250,000 productive templates and 90,000 to 95,000 productive rearrangements.

Libraries were prepared by immunoSEQ multiplex PCR; TCRdb keeps only in-frame clonotypes and omits some of them. The sample records 270,000 or so clones, around 77% being singletons. The V gene lost 5 bases and the J gene lost 4 bases, with 14 bases spanning the gap. Germline CDR1 is MNHEY and CDR2 is SVGAGI. The CDR3 runs 14 residues. On this clone itself: The antigen is undetermined.

Study-level findings and limits: At the start, clonality exceeded age-matched healthy donors and followed circulating CD8+ T-cell counts. Elevated clonality accompanied ibrutinib response, with a return toward baseline values at progression.

This chain links TRBV6-5 with TRBJ1-1; the D gene is possibly TRBD1 (5 bases). Material: PBMCs, obtained at disease progression, from a patient treated with ibrutinib. This TCR was recovered from a human donor with chronic lymphocytic leukemia. This CDR3 reads CASSPGPAATEAFF. The CDR3 bases are TGTGCCAGCAGTCCGGGACCCGCGGCCACTGAAGCTTTCTTT.